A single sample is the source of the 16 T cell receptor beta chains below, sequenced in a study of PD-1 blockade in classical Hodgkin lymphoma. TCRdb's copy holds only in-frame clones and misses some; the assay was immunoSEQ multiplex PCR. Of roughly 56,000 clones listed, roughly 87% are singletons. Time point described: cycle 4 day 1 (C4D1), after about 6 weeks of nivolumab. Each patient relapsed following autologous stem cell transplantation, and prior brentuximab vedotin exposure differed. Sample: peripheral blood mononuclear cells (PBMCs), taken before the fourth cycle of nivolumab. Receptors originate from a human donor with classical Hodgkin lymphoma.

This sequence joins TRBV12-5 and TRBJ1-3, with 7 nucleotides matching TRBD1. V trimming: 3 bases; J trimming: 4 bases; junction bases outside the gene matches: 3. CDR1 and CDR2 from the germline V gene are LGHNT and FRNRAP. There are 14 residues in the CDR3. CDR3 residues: CASGFTGAGNTIYF. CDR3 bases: TGTGCTAGTGGTTTCACAGGGGCGGGAAACACCATATATTTT.

The CDR3: CASSPSPGQGSYEQYF. For the CDR3, the DNA is TGCGCCAGCAGTCCATCCCCGGGACAGGGGTCCTACGAGCAGTACTTC. The chain is built from TRBV5-1 and TRBJ2-7, with 10 bases aligning to TRBD1. The CDR3 sequence is 16 residues long. Losses at the gene ends were 5 bases for V and 1 base for J; bases not matched to a gene: 9. Germline V lookup: CDR1 SGHRS, CDR2 YFSETQ.

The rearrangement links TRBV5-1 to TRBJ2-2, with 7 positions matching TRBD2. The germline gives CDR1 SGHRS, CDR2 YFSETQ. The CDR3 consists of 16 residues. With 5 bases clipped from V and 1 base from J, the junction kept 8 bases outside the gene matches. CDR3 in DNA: TGCGCCAGCAGTCATCTTATAGCGGGGAACACCGGGGAGCTGTTTTTT. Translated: CASSHLIAGNTGELFF. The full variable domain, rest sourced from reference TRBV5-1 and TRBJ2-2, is KAGVTQTPRYLIKTRGQQVTLSCSPISGHRSVSWYQQTPGQGLQFLFEYFSETQRNKGNFPGRFSGRQFSNSRSEMNVSTLELGDSALYLCASSHLIAGNTGELFFGEGSRLTVL.

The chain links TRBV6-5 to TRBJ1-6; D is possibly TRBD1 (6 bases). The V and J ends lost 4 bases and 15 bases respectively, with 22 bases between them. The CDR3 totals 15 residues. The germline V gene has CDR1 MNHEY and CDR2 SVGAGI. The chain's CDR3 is CASSSYEEGGGGLHF. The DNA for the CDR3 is TGTGCCAGCAGTTCCTATGAGGAGGGGGGGGGTGGCCTCCACTTT.

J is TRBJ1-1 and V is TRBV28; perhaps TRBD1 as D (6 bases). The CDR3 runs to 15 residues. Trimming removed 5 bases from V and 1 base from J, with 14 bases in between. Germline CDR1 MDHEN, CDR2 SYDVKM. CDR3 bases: TGTGCCAGCAGTCCGAATGGGGGCGCGAACACTGAAGCTTTCTTT. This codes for CASSPNGGANTEAFF.

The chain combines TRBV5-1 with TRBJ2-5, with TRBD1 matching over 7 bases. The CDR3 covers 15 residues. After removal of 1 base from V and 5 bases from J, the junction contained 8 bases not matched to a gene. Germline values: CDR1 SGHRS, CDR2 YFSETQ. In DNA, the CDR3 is TGCGCCAGCAGCTTGAGAGCAGGGGGTGGGGAGACCCAGTACTTC. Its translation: CASSLRAGGGETQYF.

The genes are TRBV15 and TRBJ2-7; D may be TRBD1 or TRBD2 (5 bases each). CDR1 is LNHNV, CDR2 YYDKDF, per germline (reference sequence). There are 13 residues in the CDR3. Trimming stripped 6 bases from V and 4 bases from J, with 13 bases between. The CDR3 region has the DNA TGTGCCACCAGACCATTGGGACGGTACGAGCAGTACTTC. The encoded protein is CATRPLGRYEQYF.

This CDR3 reads CASSPPNTEAFF. The CDR3, as DNA: TGTGCCAGCTCACCACCGAACACTGAAGCTTTCTTT. J is TRBJ1-1 and V is TRBV18; the D is unclear. The germline V gene has CDR1 KGHSH and CDR2 LQKENI. Trimming took 0 bases from V and 1 from J, leaving 0 bases between them. CDR3 length: 12 residues.

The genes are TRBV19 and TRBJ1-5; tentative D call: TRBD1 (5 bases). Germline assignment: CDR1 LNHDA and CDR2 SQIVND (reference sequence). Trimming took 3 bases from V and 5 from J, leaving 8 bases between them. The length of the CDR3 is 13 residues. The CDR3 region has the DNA TGTGCCAGTAGTATTGGGACGGATCAGCCCCAGCATTTT. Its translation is CASSIGTDQPQHF.

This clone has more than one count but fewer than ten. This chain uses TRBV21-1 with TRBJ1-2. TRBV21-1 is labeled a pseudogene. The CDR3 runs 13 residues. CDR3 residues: CASPPERSYGYTF. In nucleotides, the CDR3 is TGTGCCAGCCCGCCGGAACGCTCCTATGGCTACACCTTC.

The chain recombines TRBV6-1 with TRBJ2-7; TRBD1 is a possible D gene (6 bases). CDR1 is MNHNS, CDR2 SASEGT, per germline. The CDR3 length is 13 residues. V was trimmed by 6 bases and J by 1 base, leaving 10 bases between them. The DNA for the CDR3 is TGTGCCAGCAGGTCAGGGGAGTCCTACGAGCAGTACTTC. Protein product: CASRSGESYEQYF.

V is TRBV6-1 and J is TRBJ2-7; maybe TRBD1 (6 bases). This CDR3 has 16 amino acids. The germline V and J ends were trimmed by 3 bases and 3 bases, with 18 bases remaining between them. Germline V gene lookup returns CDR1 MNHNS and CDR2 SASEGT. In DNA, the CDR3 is TGTGCCAGCAGTGAGTCGGACAGTCCCTCCCTCTACGAGCAGTACTTC. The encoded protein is CASSESDSPSLYEQYF.

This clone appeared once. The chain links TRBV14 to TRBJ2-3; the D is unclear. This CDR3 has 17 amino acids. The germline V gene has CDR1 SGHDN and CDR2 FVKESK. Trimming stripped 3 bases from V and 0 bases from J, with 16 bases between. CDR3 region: CASSQDRHLRSTDTQYF. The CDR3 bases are TGTGCCAGCAGCCAGGACCGACACCTAAGGAGCACAGATACGCAGTATTTT.

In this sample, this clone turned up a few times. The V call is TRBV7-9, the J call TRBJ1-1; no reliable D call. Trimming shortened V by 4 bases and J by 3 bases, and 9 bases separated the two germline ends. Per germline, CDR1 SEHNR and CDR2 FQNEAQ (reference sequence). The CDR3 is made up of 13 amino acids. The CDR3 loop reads CASSWHLDTEAFF. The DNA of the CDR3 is TGTGCCAGCAGCTGGCACCTGGACACTGAAGCTTTCTTT.

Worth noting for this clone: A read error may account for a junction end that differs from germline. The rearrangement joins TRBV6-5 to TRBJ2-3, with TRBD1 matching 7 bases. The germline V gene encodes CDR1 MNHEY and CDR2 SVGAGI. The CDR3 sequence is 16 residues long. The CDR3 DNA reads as TGTGCCAGCACTTACAGACCCGGGACAGCCACAGATACGCAGTATTTT. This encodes CASTYRPGTATDTQYF.

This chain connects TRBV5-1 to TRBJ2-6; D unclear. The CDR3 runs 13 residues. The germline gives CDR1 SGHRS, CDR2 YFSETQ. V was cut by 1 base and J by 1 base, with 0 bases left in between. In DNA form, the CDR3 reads TGCGCCAGCAGCTTGTCTGGGGCCAACGTCCTGACTTTC. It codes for CASSLSGANVLTF.